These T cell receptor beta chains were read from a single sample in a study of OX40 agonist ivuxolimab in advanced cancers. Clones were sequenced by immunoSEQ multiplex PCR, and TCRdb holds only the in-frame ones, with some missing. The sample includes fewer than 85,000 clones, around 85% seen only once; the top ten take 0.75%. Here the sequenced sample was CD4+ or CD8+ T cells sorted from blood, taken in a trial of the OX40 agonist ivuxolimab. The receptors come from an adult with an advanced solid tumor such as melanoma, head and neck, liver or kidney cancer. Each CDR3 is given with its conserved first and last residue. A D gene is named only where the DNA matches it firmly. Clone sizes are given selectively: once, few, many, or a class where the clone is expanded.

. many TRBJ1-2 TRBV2 TGTGCCAGCAGTGGTCGGGCGTCGATCAGCTATGGCTACACCTTC CASSGRASISYGYTF
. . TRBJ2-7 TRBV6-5 TGTGCCAGCAGTTACCCTGTCGACGGTCTATACGAGCAGTACTTC CASSYPVDGLYEQYF
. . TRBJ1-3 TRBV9 TGTGCCAGCAGCGTAGGGGGGGCTGGAAACACCATATATTTT CASSVGGAGNTIYF
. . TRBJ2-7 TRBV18 TGTGCCAGCTCACCAGGAGGGGCAGGGGAGTACGAGCAGTACTTC CASSPGGAGEYEQYF
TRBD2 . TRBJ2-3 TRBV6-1 TGTGCCAGCAGTGCCGGGAGGGATACGCAGTATTTT CASSAGRDTQYF
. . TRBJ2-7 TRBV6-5 TGTGCCAGCAGTTACAACTACGAGCAGTACTTC CASSYNYEQYF
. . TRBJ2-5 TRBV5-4 TGTGCCAGCAGCTTGGGGGGGGACTTGCAAGAGACCCAGTACTTC CASSLGGDLQETQYF
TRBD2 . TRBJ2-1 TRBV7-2 TGTGCCAGCAGCTTAGATAGCGGGAACTACAATGAGCAGTTCTTC CASSLDSGNYNEQFF
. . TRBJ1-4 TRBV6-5 TGTGCCAGCAGTTACCGAACAGGGACTAATGAAAAACTGTTTTTT CASSYRTGTNEKLFF
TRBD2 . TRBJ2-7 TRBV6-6 TGTGCCAGCAGTTCAGAGCGGGGGGAAAGCGAGCAGTACTTC CASSSERGESEQYF
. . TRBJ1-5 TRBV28 TGTGCCAGCAGTTTAAGGGGGGGCCCCGGGCAGCCCCAGCATTTT CASSLRGGPGQPQHF
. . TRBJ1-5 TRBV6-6 TGTGCCAGCACCCCAGAGGCGGGAATCTGGCGCCAGCCCCAGCATTTT CASTPEAGIWRQPQHF
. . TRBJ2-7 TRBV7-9 TGTGCCAGCAGCCCGAGGGCAGGGCCACCCCTCGAGCAGTACTTC CASSPRAGPPLEQYF
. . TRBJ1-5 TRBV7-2 TGTGCCAGCAGCTTAGGTTCGGGGAGCAATCAGCCCCAGCATTTT CASSLGSGSNQPQHF
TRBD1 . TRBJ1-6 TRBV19 TGTGCCAGTAGGGGACAGGGATATAATTCACCCCTCCACTTT CASRGQGYNSPLHF
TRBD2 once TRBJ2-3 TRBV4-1 TGCGCCAGCAGCCAGGTATCCATAGCGGGGGGGCAAAATACGCAGTATTTT CASSQVSIAGGQNTQYF
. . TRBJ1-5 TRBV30 TGTGCCTGGAGTACCCGGTCGGGGTCGGGTCAGCCCCAGCATTTT CAWSTRSGSGQPQHF
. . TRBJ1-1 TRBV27 TGTGCCAGCAGTCCGGTTTATTCAGGGGACACTGAAGCTTTCTTT CASSPVYSGDTEAFF
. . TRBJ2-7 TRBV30 TGTGCCTGGAGGCAACCGGTCTCCTACGAGCAGTACTTC CAWRQPVSYEQYF
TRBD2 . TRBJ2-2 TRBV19 TGTGCCAGTAATATGCTCCGCGGGAGAGGTGCCACCGGGGAGCTGTTTTTT CASNMLRGRGATGELFF
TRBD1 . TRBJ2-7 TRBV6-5 TGTGCCAGCAGTCAACCGGGACAGGGGGACGAGCAGTACTTC CASSQPGQGDEQYF
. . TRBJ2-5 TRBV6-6 TGTGCCAGCAGTGGAAATAGCGTACGGGAGACCCAGTACTTC CASSGNSVRETQYF
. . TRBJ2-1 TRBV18 TGTGCCAGCTCACCACGTTCCCTGGGCAATGAGCAGTTCTTC CASSPRSLGNEQFF
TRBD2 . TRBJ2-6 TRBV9 TGTGCCAGCAGCGTAGCTGCCCGACTAGCGGGGGACTCTGGGGCCAACGTCCTGACTTTC CASSVAARLAGDSGANVLTF
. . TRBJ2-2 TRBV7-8 TGTGCCAGCATCCTTCCTCCGGGATCAAACACCGGGGAGCTGTTTTTT CASILPPGSNTGELFF
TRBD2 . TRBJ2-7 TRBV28 TGTGCCAGCACAAGTGTAGCGGGAGGGATCCACGAGCAGTACTTC CASTSVAGGIHEQYF
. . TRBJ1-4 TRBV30 TGTGCCTGGGGAGAAGAGGGGGGCTGGAATGAAAAACTGTTTTTT CAWGEEGGWNEKLFF
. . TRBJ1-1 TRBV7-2 TGTGCCAGCAGCCCCGGACAAAACACTGAAGCTTTCTTT CASSPGQNTEAFF
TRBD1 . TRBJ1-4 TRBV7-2 TGTGCCAGCAGCCACTCGGGACAGCGGGAAAAACTGTTTTTT CASSHSGQREKLFF
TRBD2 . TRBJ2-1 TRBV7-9 TGTGCCAGCAGCGCTGGGACTAGCGGGAGGAATGAGCAGTTCTTC CASSAGTSGRNEQFF
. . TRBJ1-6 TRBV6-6 TGTGCCAGCAGTCCCCGGCGTGATGTGTATTCACCCCTCCACTTT CASSPRRDVYSPLHF
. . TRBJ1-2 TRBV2 TGTGCCAGCGGACAATCTGGGTCTAGGGGCTACACCTTC CASGQSGSRGYTF
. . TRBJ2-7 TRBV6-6 TGTGCCAGCAGACCGGTTGGGCGGGGCGAGCAGTACTTC CASRPVGRGEQYF
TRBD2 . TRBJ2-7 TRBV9 TGTGCCAGCAGCGTAGGTAGCGGGGTCTATTACGAGCAGTACTTC CASSVGSGVYYEQYF
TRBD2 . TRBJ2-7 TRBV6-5 TGTGCCAGCAGTTACCGGGCGGGAGTTTTCTACGAGCAGTACTTC CASSYRAGVFYEQYF
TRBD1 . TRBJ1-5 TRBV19 TGTGCCAGTAAAGGGGAGCCGGGGACAGGTGGTAATCAGCCCCAGCATTTT CASKGEPGTGGNQPQHF
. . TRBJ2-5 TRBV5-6 TGTGCCAGCAGCGAACAAGAGACCCAGTACTTC CASSEQETQYF
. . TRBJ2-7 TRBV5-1 TGCGCCAGCAGCTTCAGTCCCGACTACGAGCAGTACTTC CASSFSPDYEQYF
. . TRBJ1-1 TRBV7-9 TGTGCCAGCAGCAAACAGAGCCGGAACACTGAAGCTTTCTTT CASSKQSRNTEAFF
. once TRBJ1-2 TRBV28 TGTGCCAGCAGCTCTTCTGCCGCCGGGGGACGAGGGTTGGGCTACACCTTC CASSSSAAGGRGLGYTF
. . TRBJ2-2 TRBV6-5 TGTGCCAGCAGTTACTCGGAGGGGACCGGGGAGCTGTTTTTT CASSYSEGTGELFF
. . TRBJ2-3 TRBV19 TGTGCCAGTAGTTCCCGACTAGTTGGAGATACGCAGTATTTT CASSSRLVGDTQYF